A single sample is the source of the 7 T cell receptor beta chains below, sequenced in a study of cytomegalovirus exposure and HLA in healthy donors. 13 Jbeta primers and 60 Vbeta primers were used for the PCR. Sequencing was performed with immunoSEQ multiplex PCR; in TCRdb, only in-frame clones are kept and a portion is missing. Among about 120,000 clones listed, less than 80% were seen once. The sequenced sample was PBMCs. All receptors come from a man aged 25-40 years in good health and CMV-seronegative.

This chain connects TRBV2 to TRBJ2-7, with 10 bases lining up with TRBD1. The CDR3 has 14 residues. Germline CDR1 is SNHLY and CDR2 is FYNNEI. V lost 6 bases and J lost 6; bases outside the gene matches: 8. The CDR3 nucleotides are TGTGCCAGCAGCCCGACAGGGGGCTCAATCGAGCAGTACTTC. Protein: CASSPTGGSIEQYF.

The genes are TRBV7-9 and TRBJ1-2, with 7 bases lining up with TRBD1. Germline lookup yields CDR1 SEHNR and CDR2 FQNEAQ (reference sequence). The CDR3 runs to 16 residues. V trimming: 4 bases; J trimming: 2 bases; junction bases outside the gene matches: 10. DNA of the CDR3: TGTGCCAGCAGCTCCCCATGGGGACAGTCGAACTATGGCTACACCTTC. Translation: CASSSPWGQSNYGYTF.

V usage is TRBV5-4 and J usage is TRBJ1-6, with 8 bases matching TRBD1. This CDR3 comprises 14 residues. J lost 8 bases, V lost 1 base, and 2 bases had no gene match. Germline CDR1 and CDR2: SGHNT and YYREEE (reference sequence). CDR3 region: CASSLSGGDSPLHF. The CDR3 region has the DNA TGTGCCAGCAGCTTGTCAGGGGGCGATTCACCCCTCCACTTT.

The gene calls are TRBV6-6 and TRBJ1-5; D remains ambiguous. CDR3 length: 14 residues. With 7 bases removed from V and 3 bases from J, the gap between germline ends came to 13 bases. Germline-derived CDR1 and CDR2 are MNHNY and SVGAGI (reference sequence). The CDR3 DNA sequence: TGTGCCAGCATGAGGGAGCAACTCAATCAGCCCCAGCATTTT. This sequence encodes CASMREQLNQPQHF.

This chain connects TRBV15 to TRBJ1-5; no firm D call. V was clipped by 0 bases and J by 2 bases, with 17 bases between them. CDR1 is LNHNV, CDR2 YYDKDF, per germline (reference sequence). This CDR3 has 18 residues. The CDR3, as DNA: TGTGCCACCAGCAGAGAACGGCTTCGCGACTTGCGCAATCAGCCCCAGCATTTT. This sequence encodes CATSRERLRDLRNQPQHF.

The chain uses TRBV7-9 and TRBJ2-5; 10 bases agree with TRBD1. The DNA matches TRBJ2-7 better at its end, which makes the J call doubtful. Germline CDR1 and CDR2: SEHNR and FQNEAQ (reference sequence). This CDR3 contains 14 residues. CDR3 loop: CASSYRDRGHEQYF. In DNA, the CDR3 is TGTGCCAGCAGTTACCGGGACAGGGGCCACGAGCAGTACTTC.

The chain uses TRBV27 and TRBJ2-7; TRBD1 agrees at 7 bases. The CDR3 is made up of 14 amino acids. Trimming at V came to 7 bases and at J to 6 bases, leaving 12 bases not matched to a gene. Germline V gives CDR1 MNHEY, CDR2 SMNVEV (reference sequence). CDR3 DNA sequence: TGTGCCAGCATCCATGAGGGGGCTTCGGGCGAGCAGTACTTC. It is translated as CASIHEGASGEQYF.